This entry features one TCR beta chain sequence. Given a much more abundant clone one base away, this may be a read error. The data originate from a study of T cells in Graves' hyperthyroidism and ophthalmopathy. Diagnostic assessment was based on clinical symptoms, serum thyroxine and TRAb, thyroid ultrasound and orbital computed tomography. The source material, RNA transcripts, was used to amplify TCR beta CDR3 regions. HTBI primers were used for first-round RT-PCR of the TCR CDR3. Using its own MiXCR run on the multiplex PCR reads, TCRdb lists one record per CDR3 protein. The sample has roughly 580,000 distinct CDR3 sequences; about 15% are singletons. CDR3 size: 13 residues. The V gene lost 6 bases and the J gene lost 7 bases, with 15 bases spanning the gap. CDR1 SGHDN and CDR2 FVKESK come from the germline V gene.

The sequenced sample consisted of blood. The chain employs TRBV14 and TRBJ2-5; D ambiguous. The TCR originated in a woman in her twenties or thirties with Graves' hyperthyroidism that later progressed to Graves' ophthalmopathy. The CDR3 sequence: CASRRTTLATQYF. The DNA of the CDR3 is TGTGCCAGCAGACGCACAACATTGGCGACCCAGTACTTC.